This note documents a single TCR beta chain sequence. The table lists this clone with a few counts. No antigen is known for it. The input lacks base qualities; no much larger clone sits a single base away. The data were taken from a study of cytomegalovirus exposure and HLA in healthy donors listed by TCRdb under 2017. For the study in its entirety: An earlier analysis of some 550 of the donors reported approximately 270 Gb of sequence data and 100 million to 130 million unique TCR beta sequences from 190 million or so T cells. Approximately 310 gigabases of sequencing data and approximately 91 million unique TCR sequences made up an early release that covered around 640 HLA-typed donors. The genetic ancestry cluster associated with self-reported Caucasian donors included about four fifths of the roughly 400 genotyped donors. The study was designed to test whether signatures of past pathogen exposure could be identified by cataloging public T cell receptors. The study used immunosequencing to profile the T cell repertoires of some 600 subjects and linked those repertoires to cytomegalovirus serostatus. A separate validation cohort of over 95 different subjects was used in addition to the 666-subject first cohort. To predict cytomegalovirus infection status, the study brought together high-throughput TCR immunosequencing, statistical association of individual TCRs with disease status, and machine learning. A later analysis re-examined previously published TCR beta repertoires from more than 550 donors and added high-resolution HLA genotyping to investigate patterns of TCR occurrence. The later analysis used no new phenotypic data to find candidate immune exposures, relying instead on TCR beta sequences and their occurrence across donors. An earlier analysis of 587 of the donors used high-throughput TCR beta sequencing to judge whether each TCR beta V gene segment behaved as functional or pseudogenic. Alongside the repertoire data, information on donor age, sex, ethnicity and CMV serostatus was compiled. A later genetic analysis used genome-wide SNP genotypes for about 60% of the roughly 670 donors, treating that subset as a discovery cohort. Every repertoire in the discovery cohort had been generated on one and the same sequencing platform. Both class I and class II loci were covered by HLA typing, at four-digit resolution. The number of donors typed differed by locus, with about 629-630 for A, B, C, DRB1 and DQB1, about 500 for DQA1, approximately 580 for DPA1, and some 440 for DPB1. Five DR-DQ haplotypes were treated as single units for association and clustering because of strong linkage in the cohort. Across some 400 genotyped donors of the cohort, an average of about 200,000 unique TCR beta nucleotide sequences per donor were sequenced, and 15% to 20% of those sequences were non-productive. Points the paper makes about the study in general: According to a later analysis, parvovirus B19, influenza, CMV and Epstein-Barr virus appeared linked to several top co-occurrence clusters. V-gene and J-gene trimming of TCR beta chains was associated with a missense DCLRE1C variant in a later genetic analysis, and the association was replicated in an independent cohort. The study listed approximately 160 TCR beta chains as associated with cytomegalovirus. A further reported finding was that TCR beta sequences accurately predicted the HLA-A and HLA-B alleles for most subjects in the first cohort. It was suggested by the authors that the approach could potentially be generalized to other disease states and immunological phenotypes. For the cohort, immune exposure information was limited to CMV serostatus. In a later analysis, 15,000 to 20,000 TCR beta sequences were associated with specific HLA alleles at a false discovery rate of 0.05. Assigning TCR associations to individual alleles was difficult when HLA alleles, especially DR and DQ, strongly co-occurred. Across donors, most TCR sequences were observed very rarely, whereas some public TCRs were present in many individuals. In a later analysis, TCR association rates were found to vary across HLA loci, with the most associated TCRs seen for DRB1 alleles and the fewest for HLA-C alleles. Because counts were too low, approximately 18 rarely observed V segments, including chromosome 9 orphons, were excluded from the earlier analysis of a few hundred of the donors. Cytomegalovirus status was reported to be diagnosed by the classifier with high specificity and sensitivity in both the original and validation cohorts. According to a later genetic analysis, donors in an Asian-associated ancestry cluster had fewer N-insertions in productive TCRs than the approximately 610-donor mean. Sequencing depth was assumed to be roughly uniform across donors in the presence/absence analyses, though that assumption may not hold. The cohort was sequenced for TCR beta chains only, and without alpha or paired-chain data the features that could be detected were limited. Because the 87-base-pair reads could not distinguish some IMGT-functional V segments, including TRBV6-2 and TRBV6-3, those segments were excluded. In vitro tests confirmed that a few of the cytomegalovirus-associated TCR beta chains recognize cytomegalovirus antigens. The sequencing pipeline was judged likely to have produced a cluster of highly shared sequence variants as a technical artifact. Most CMV-associated TCR beta chains appeared to be HLA-restricted in a later analysis, and the HLA associations seemed to be driven largely by CMV exposure. Broadly in line with IMGT annotations, most TCR beta V segments showed up in productive rearrangements about 87% or about 30% of the time in an earlier analysis of approximately 640 of the donors. Linkage disequilibrium might explain the correlated functional status among segregating V segments, but an unknown experimental factor could not be ruled out. Compared with equally common non-associated chains, HLA-associated TCR beta chains in a later analysis were more clonally expanded and had lower generation probabilities. Because HLA typing was unavailable for some donors at each locus, only the typed subset was used in association tests.

The junction carries 7 bases between V and J, which are trimmed by 4 bases and 7 bases respectively. Sequences SGHTA (CDR1) and FQGNSA (CDR2) are obtained from the germline V gene. From the cysteine up to the phenylalanine, the CDR3 has a length of 12 residues. Only the CDR3 region is kept as DNA, spanning 36 bases read in frame from base 1. Library prep was done by the immunoSEQ multiplex PCR assay. A mixture of 60 forward primers for TCR Vbeta segments and 13 reverse primers for TCR Jbeta segments was used in the multiplex PCR. A multiplex PCR assay on genomic DNA amplified the CDR3 region of rearranged TCR beta genes. The Illumina HiSeq System was used to sequence the amplified TCR beta libraries as 87-base-pair reads. The published analysis was carried out like this. In a later analysis, around 80 million unique TCR beta chains were counted across the approximately 640 repertoires, and roughly 11 million of these chains were shared by at least two donors. Raw reads were error-corrected and collapsed into unique sequences with a nearest-neighbor algorithm that merged closely related sequences to remove PCR and sequencing errors. CDR3 sequences were aligned to IMGT reference sequences to assign V, D and J gene segments. For a sequence to be retained, a match of at least six nucleotides was required to both a V gene segment and a J gene segment. Rearrangements were called productive when the CDR3 lacked stop codons and stayed in frame with V and J; all others were non-productive. Following IMGT convention, CDR3 was defined as the stretch from the second conserved V-encoded cysteine to the conserved J-encoded phenylalanine. Sequences without an unambiguous match to a single V gene segment were excluded from the earlier analysis of about 640 of the donors. In an earlier analysis of about 590 of the donors, a V segment was called functional when productive rearrangements were above 56.7%, and segregating when the standard deviation between donors exceeded 5%. A statistical classification framework was built for diagnosing cytomegalovirus status from the catalog of TCR beta chain sequences. V and J gene assignment, in a later analysis, came from comparing TCR nucleotide sequences with IMGT/GENE-DB human TR gene sequences. In a later analysis, CDR3 sequences and most-parsimonious VDJ recombination scenarios were assigned using the TCRdist pipeline. In a later analysis, each TCR beta chain was defined by its CDR3 amino acid sequence together with its V-gene family, and reads lacking a unique V-gene family were excluded. To address suspected cross-contamination and a sequencing artifact, a later analysis removed roughly 580 highly shared, low-generation-probability nucleotide sequences. In a later analysis, a clonal expansion index was calculated for each public chain from normalized within-repertoire ranks of inferred template counts. In a later analysis, generation probabilities were computed using a VDJ recombination model fitted to out-of-frame rearrangements, and the results were checked against IGoR. Hypergeometric tests were used in a later analysis to score TCR-TCR, TCR-HLA and TCR-CMV co-occurrence, with a repertoire-size bias correction applied to the TCR pairs. In a later analysis, false discovery rates were estimated by permuting HLA or CMV assignments 20 times. In a later analysis, co-occurring TCRs were grouped with DBSCAN, and TCRdist sequence similarity was added when clustering was performed within HLA-allele-positive subsets. Repertoires with fewer than 30,000 or more than 120,000 public chains were left out of co-occurrence clustering, as were about five repertoires with anomalous nucleotide sharing. TCRdb took over this immuneACCESS table, retaining in-frame rearrangements with V and J assigned. Such tables are incomplete; in checked studies, under half of the missing clones stem from an unresolved V gene, and the remainder is unexplained. D and trimming were read from the DNA, whereas the V and J calls and clone size are those reported in that table. Within this sample are 150,000 to 200,000 clones, with about 12% of them counted one time only. Jointly, the top ten make up approximately 8.3% of the sample.

In total, roughly 670 healthy bone marrow donors made up the cohort. Cohort members were all nominally healthy when sampled, although unrecorded immune exposures were likely present. The donor was CMV seropositive and belonged to the group of 250 to 300 seropositive cohort members. A peripheral blood sample was provided by each donor, and peripheral blood mononuclear cells were used for TCR beta sequencing. The Qiagen DNeasy Blood Extraction Kit was used to extract genomic DNA from the blood cell samples. The source of this sequence is a man aged 50 or older in good health and CMV-seropositive. Sequenced sample: PBMCs. The rearrangement combines TRBV7-2 with TRBJ2-2; the D gene assignment is ambiguous. The CDR3 has the sequence CASSSAGGELFF. The nucleotides read TGTGCCAGCAGCTCCGCCGGCGGGGAGCTGTTTTTT.